This T cell receptor beta chain comes out of a study of shared clonotypes between healthy human individuals. Study outcomes and limitations: Relative to clonotypes present in all four donors, those not shared had lower generation probabilities. Large sequencing depth failed to make sorted-subset sequencing complete, rarefaction showed.

For every subset, genomic DNA was evenly distributed across several immunoSEQ plates. Some clones are missing from TCRdb's copy, which holds only in-frame ones; the method was immunoSEQ multiplex PCR. The sample has millions of clones, 90% to 95% seen once. With 6 bases clipped from V and 5 bases from J, the junction kept 4 bases outside the gene matches. The length of the CDR3 is 15 residues. Germline CDR1 KGHSH, CDR2 LQKENI. Of note for this clone: What it binds is not known.

This TCR came from a man aged 18 to 29 in good health. The J gene is TRBJ1-6, the V gene TRBV18; 10 positions agree with TRBD1. The material sequenced was naive CD4+ T cells sorted from blood. Subset: CD45RA+ positively selected. The CDR3 sequence is CASSDGQGDNSPLHF. The CDR3 bases are TGTGCCAGCTCGGATGGACAGGGGGATAATTCACCCCTCCACTTT. The whole variable domain, filled in from reference TRBV18 and TRBJ1-6, reads NAGVMQNPRHLVRRRGQEARLRCSPMKGHSHVYWYRQLPEEGLKFMVYLQKENIIDESGMPKERFSAEFPKEGPSILRIQQVVRGDSAAYFCASSDGQGDNSPLHFGNGTRLTVT.